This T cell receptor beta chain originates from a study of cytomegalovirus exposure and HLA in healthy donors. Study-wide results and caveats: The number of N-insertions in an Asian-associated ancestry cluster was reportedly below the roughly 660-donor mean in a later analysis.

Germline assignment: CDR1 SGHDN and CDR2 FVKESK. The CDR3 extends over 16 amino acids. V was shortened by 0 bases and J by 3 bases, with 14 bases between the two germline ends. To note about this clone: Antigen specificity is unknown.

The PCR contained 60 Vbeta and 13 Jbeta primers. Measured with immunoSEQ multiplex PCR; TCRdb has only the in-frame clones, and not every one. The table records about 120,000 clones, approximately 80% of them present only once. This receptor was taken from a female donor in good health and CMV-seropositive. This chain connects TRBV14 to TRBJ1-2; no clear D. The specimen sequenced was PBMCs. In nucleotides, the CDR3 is TGTGCCAGCAGCCAAGAGAGGAATGGAGCCTACTATGGCTACACCTTC. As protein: CASSQERNGAYYGYTF.